This T cell receptor beta chain stems from a study of blood T cell repertoires in COVID-19. TCRdb's copy holds only in-frame clones and misses some; the assay was immunoSEQ multiplex PCR. This sample carries under 100,000 clones, roughly 80% of them seen once, and the ten largest clones take around 12%. This clone occurred once. This CDR3 spans 16 amino acids. In germline, CDR1 is MGHDK, CDR2 SYGVNS. V trimming: 4 bases; J trimming: 2 bases; junction bases outside the gene matches: 10. The sample comprised peripheral blood. This chain joins TRBV25-1 and TRBJ1-2; 7 bases are a match to TRBD1. This receptor was taken from a woman aged 40 to 55 with active or convalescent COVID-19. CDR3 nucleotide sequence: TGTGCCAGCAGTGCGCCACAGGGGATTCTCAACTATGGCTACACCTTC. Residues: CASSAPQGILNYGYTF.